The clone carrying this T cell receptor (beta chain) was detected only a few times. TCRdb processed the 5' RACE reads anew with MiXCR; each CDR3 protein has one entry. This sample yields some 60,000 distinct CDR3 sequences, of which roughly 30% are seen a single time; over 2% belongs to the top ten. Germline CDR1 MNHEY, CDR2 SVGAGI. This CDR3 has 16 residues. V was clipped by 6 bases and J by 1 base, with 18 bases between them. The TCR was taken from a female donor with breast cancer. Sequenced input: tumor-infiltrating naive CD4+ T cells sorted from the breast tumor. The subset: naive CD4+ T cells, CD4+CD45RA+CD25-. This chain joins TRBV6-5 and TRBJ1-1; perhaps TRBD1 as D (6 bases). In nucleotides, the CDR3 is TGTGCCAGCAGCTCTTCGTTCGGGACACAGAACACTGAAGCTTTCTTT. Its translation is CASSSSFGTQNTEAFF.